Listed below are T cell receptor beta chains from one sample, sequenced in a study of neoadjuvant nivolumab and ipilimumab in lung cancer. Sequencing was performed with immunoSEQ multiplex PCR; in TCRdb, only in-frame clones are kept and a portion is missing. The sample holds some 38,000 clones; 89% are singletons and the top ten take more than 3%. Source: peripheral blood, taken before neoadjuvant nivolumab, alone or with ipilimumab. These receptor sequences come from an adult with non-small cell lung cancer. The conserved cysteine and the conserved F or W are not part of the CDR3 here.

V	J	CDR3
TRBV5-6	TRBJ2-5	ASSAEGGGETQY
TRBV7-6	TRBJ2-2	ASSLATGLLTGELF
TRBV2	TRBJ2-1	ASSVQGDYNEQF
TRBV5-4	TRBJ2-7	ASSFEWQDRSEQY
TRBV10-2	TRBJ2-1	ASRPGLAVPYNEQF
TRBV2	TRBJ2-7	ASSPSGQGKNEQY
TRBV5-4	TRBJ2-2	ASSFTGTSSHTGELF
TRBV7-7	TRBJ2-3	ASSQGAGPSTDTQY
TRBV9	TRBJ2-3	ASSLLGQQSTDTQY
TRBV5-1	TRBJ2-5	ASSQDSPGETQY
TRBV7-2	TRBJ1-1	ASSLEGMRTEAF
TRBV27	TRBJ2-7	ASSSPRISYEQY
TRBV28	TRBJ1-2	ASSLVVRDRGDGYT
TRBV4-2	TRBJ2-1	ASSHEGKGNEQF
TRBV6-6	TRBJ2-7	ASSGTAYEQY
TRBV5-4	TRBJ2-1	ASSPGLADNEQF
TRBV2	TRBJ2-5	ASSERLADVKTQY
TRBV5-4	TRBJ1-4	ASSTRQGNGEKLF
TRBV25-1	TRBJ1-3	ASTPPSTVSAGNTIY
TRBV2	TRBJ2-7	ASGIAGSYEQY
TRBV9	TRBJ2-1	ASSPTGVESYNEQF
TRBV7-2	TRBJ2-7	ASSLARGSYEQY
TRBV6-1	TRBJ1-5	ASSEGAHQPQH
TRBV7-2	TRBJ2-7	ASSLEGTGTSGSYEQY
TRBV7-3	TRBJ1-1	ASSRDLNTEAF
TRBV19	TRBJ2-2	ASSTGLAANTGELF
TRBV7-2	TRBJ1-2	ASSLDKGTHYGYT
TRBV7-9	TRBJ1-2	ASSYSSQGLDGYT
TRBV10-3	TRBJ1-1	AISTDLGRPNSEAF
TRBV5-5	TRBJ2-6	ASSRTASSGANVLT
TRBV7-9	TRBJ1-4	ASGGENEKLF
TRBV7-3	TRBJ2-3	ASSPGQGKADTQY
TRBV7-2	TRBJ2-1	ASSRPGTSGESSYNEQF
TRBV7-7	TRBJ2-5	ASSDRETQY
TRBV7-7	TRBJ2-5	ASSFDREETQY
TRBV30	TRBJ2-5	AWRSGMGVRSRETQY
TRBV6-1	TRBJ2-5	ASTSGQGIETQY
TRBV30	TRBJ1-2	AWSVGPYGYT
TRBV7-3	TRBJ2-1	ASSLISGRGNEQF
TRBV7-8	TRBJ1-4	ASSSRQGPSEKLF
TRBV18	TRBJ1-5	ASSRGLEQGYQPQH
TRBV6-5	TRBJ2-3	ASSSGGLASDTQY
TRBV25-1	TRBJ1-1	ASSLHP
TRBV5-1	TRBJ2-7	ASSMLNQGGNEQY
TRBV11-2	TRBJ2-2	ASSTTGGGSHGELF
TRBV10-1	TRBJ2-1	ASSPPGLAEYNEQF
TRBV27	TRBJ2-7	ASSFLDGYEQY
TRBV6-5	TRBJ1-2	ASSRIGADYGYT
TRBV11-1	TRBJ2-7	ASSLGGTSGYEQY
TRBV4-3	TRBJ1-2	ASSQPGTGDGYT
TRBV6-1	TRBJ2-5	ATGRDRGRVETQY
TRBV30	TRBJ1-5	AWTTGGQPQH